These 29 T cell receptor beta chains originate from one sample sequenced in a study of CD8 T cells in ankylosing spondylitis. TCRdb called the 5' RACE reads again in MiXCR, with one record for every CDR3 protein. There are 150,000 to 200,000 distinct CDR3 sequences in the sample; over 15% occur only once, and roughly 4% lies in the top ten. The source material was blood, either unsorted or a sorted T cell fraction (not recorded which). These receptors originate from a male donor under 30 with ankylosing spondylitis or in good health (not recorded which).

This clonotype was recorded many times. Its ends do not fully match the called genes, so a read error is possible. The chain couples TRBV9 to TRBJ1-6, with D perhaps TRBD1 (6 bases). The CDR3 has 14 amino acids. The germline V gene has CDR1 SGDLS and CDR2 YYNGEE. CDR3: CATSGGQLNSPLHF. The DNA of the CDR3 is TGTGCCACCAGCGGAGGACAGCTTAATTCACCCCTCCACTTT.

This clonotype was recorded many times. The chain combines TRBV5-1 with TRBJ2-1; D is possibly TRBD2 (5 bases). Germline loops: CDR1 SGHRS, CDR2 YFSETQ. Trimming removed 4 bases from V and 7 bases from J, with 18 bases in between. The CDR3 covers 15 residues. The CDR3 nucleotides are TGCGCCAGCAGCCCGCCGGGGATAGGGCTAAATGAGCAGTTCTTC. Translation gives CASSPPGIGLNEQFF.

The sample holds many counts of this clonotype. The chain employs TRBV5-1 and TRBJ2-5, with 8 bases that match TRBD2. Germline CDR1 and CDR2: SGHRS and YFSETQ. With 1 base clipped from V and 4 bases from J, the junction kept 15 bases outside the gene matches. CDR3 size: 18 residues. This CDR3 reads CASSLRFRTDTSGETQYF. The DNA of the CDR3 is TGCGCCAGCAGCTTGCGGTTCCGTACCGACACTAGCGGAGAGACCCAGTACTTC.

This clonotype was picked up a small number of times. The chain carries TRBV5-5 and TRBJ2-7; D is unresolved. The CDR3 consists of 14 residues. V was clipped by 0 bases and J by 6 bases, with 13 bases between them. The germline gives CDR1 SGHKS, CDR2 YYEKEE (reference sequence). DNA of the CDR3: TGTGCCAGCAGCTTGGAGGGTGGTGGAGTCGAGCAGTACGTC. It translates to CASSLEGGGVEQYV.

This clonotype was observed many times. The chain carries TRBV3-1 and TRBJ1-1; D perhaps matches TRBD1 (5 bases). The CDR3 runs 12 residues. Deletions cut 0 bases from V and 11 bases from J, with 10 bases between. Germline V gene sequence: CDR1 LGHDT, CDR2 YNNKEL (reference sequence). The CDR3 DNA reads as TGTGCCAGCAGCCAAGATCCAGGGTATGCTTTCTTT. Its translation: CASSQDPGYAFF.

This clonotype came up many times. This sequence joins TRBV5-1 and TRBJ1-1; a weak D match, TRBD1 (5 bases). CDR1 SGHRS and CDR2 YFSETQ come from the germline V gene. V lost 0 bases to trimming and J lost 8 bases, with 11 bases between them. The CDR3 contains 13 residues. CDR3 sequence (DNA): TGCGCCAGCAGCTTGGAGCGACAGACCGAAGCTTTCTTT. Translating gives CASSLERQTEAFF.

In its sample, this clonotype was seen many times. This sequence joins TRBV5-1 and TRBJ2-7; 9 bases map to TRBD2. Germline assignment: CDR1 SGHRS and CDR2 YFSETQ. With 0 bases clipped from V and 2 bases from J, the junction kept 6 bases outside the gene matches. The CDR3 is 16 residues long. CDR3 residues: CASSLEFLAGAYEQYF. In DNA, the CDR3 is TGCGCCAGCAGCTTGGAATTCTTAGCGGGAGCCTACGAGCAGTACTTC.

In this sample, this clonotype turned up many times. The rearrangement uses TRBV10-3 and TRBJ2-3; 8 nucleotides line up with TRBD1. The germline CDR1 and CDR2 sequences are ENHRY and SYGVKD. The CDR3 covers 13 residues. Germline trimming cut 10 bases from V and 6 bases from J; bases unmatched to any gene: 9. The chain's CDR3 is CASGQGPGDTQYF. DNA of the CDR3: TGTGCCAGCGGACAGGGTCCGGGGGATACGCAGTATTTT.

The sample holds many counts of this clonotype. The V and J genes are TRBV10-3 and TRBJ2-7, with 11 bases fitting TRBD2. CDR1 and CDR2 from the germline V gene are ENHRY and SYGVKD. CDR3 size: 18 residues. The V and J ends lost 6 bases and 0 bases, in that order; junction bases with no gene match: 13. CDR3 amino acids: CAIRKTSGATQSSYEQYF. The CDR3 coding sequence is TGTGCCATCAGGAAGACTAGCGGGGCCACCCAGAGCTCCTACGAGCAGTACTTC.

This clonotype was counted many times. The chain joins TRBV29-1 to TRBJ2-1; D ambiguous. Trimming pared 2 bases from V and 8 bases from J, leaving 16 bases between. This CDR3 spans 14 amino acids. Germline-derived CDR1 and CDR2 are SQVTM and ANQGSEA. The CDR3 sequence: CSVEPVTGWDEQFF. For the CDR3, the DNA is TGCAGCGTTGAACCTGTCACCGGATGGGATGAGCAGTTCTTC.

The genes are TRBV7-8 and TRBJ2-2, with 12 bases identical to TRBD2. There are 15 residues in the CDR3. J lost 6 bases, V lost 4 bases, and 3 bases had no gene match. CDR1 is SGHVS, CDR2 FQNEAQ, per germline. The CDR3 loop is CASSYRLAGAGELFF. CDR3 bases: TGTGCCAGCAGCTACAGACTAGCGGGAGCCGGGGAGCTGTTTTTT. Using reference TRBV7-8 and TRBJ2-2 for the parts outside the CDR3, the full variable domain is GAGVSQSPRYKVAKRGQDVALRCDPISGHVSLFWYQQALGQGPEFLTYFQNEAQLDKSGLPSDRFFAERPEGSVSTLKIQRTQQEDSAVYLCASSYRLAGAGELFFGEGSRLTVL.

This clonotype was seen repeatedly, ten times or more. This sequence joins TRBV14 and TRBJ2-1, with 11 positions matching TRBD2. CDR1 is SGHDN, CDR2 FVKESK, per germline. With V trimmed by 0 bases and J by 10 bases, 5 bases remained unmatched. The CDR3 extends over 15 amino acids. The CDR3 here is CASSQELAGAKEQFF. CDR3 nucleotide sequence: TGTGCCAGCAGCCAAGAACTAGCGGGAGCAAAGGAGCAGTTCTTC.

CDR3 residues: CASSPGPALEQYV. The CDR3 nucleotides are TGTGCCAGCAGCCCGGGACCAGCCCTCGAGCAGTACGTC. This rearrangement joins TRBV11-3 to TRBJ2-7; D is tentatively TRBD1 or TRBD2 (5 bases each). The CDR3 totals 13 residues. Between the trimmed V and J ends, which lost 5 bases and 6 bases, there was a span of 14 bases. CDR1 SGHNT and CDR2 YENEEA come from the germline V gene.

V usage is TRBV10-3 and J usage is TRBJ2-7; 8 bases fit TRBD2. This CDR3 has 13 residues. The V gene end was trimmed by 5 bases and the J gene end by 3 bases; junction bases not matched to a gene: 3. CDR1 ENHRY and CDR2 SYGVKD come from the germline V gene. The CDR3, as DNA: TGTGCCATCAGTTCGGGACTAGACTACGAGCAGTACTTC. This codes for CAISSGLDYEQYF.

The J gene is TRBJ2-1, the V gene TRBV5-1; 13 bases agree with TRBD2. The trim removed 2 bases at V and 3 bases at J, leaving 20 bases unmatched. Germline CDR1 SGHRS, CDR2 YFSETQ. This CDR3 region has 22 residues. The CDR3 here is CASSLLPGLAGLTQNYYNEQFF. In DNA form, the CDR3 reads TGCGCCAGCAGCTTACTACCGGGACTAGCGGGATTAACCCAAAACTACTACAATGAGCAGTTCTTC.

The table lists this clonotype with many counts. CDR3 loop: CASSGTSPLNEQFF. For the CDR3, the DNA is TGTGCCAGCAGTGGGACTAGCCCTCTCAATGAGCAGTTCTTC. This chain joins TRBV12-3 or TRBV12-4 and TRBJ2-1; the match to TRBD2 covers 9 bases. The CDR3 runs to 14 residues. Unmatched junction bases numbered 5, after V lost 5 bases and J lost 6 bases.

The sample holds many counts of this clonotype. J is TRBJ1-2 and V is TRBV5-1, with 7 bases identical to TRBD1. The V segment lost 4 bases and the J segment 10 bases; nucleotides outside the gene matches: 4. The CDR3 has 11 amino acids. Germline assignment: CDR1 SGHRS and CDR2 YFSETQ. CDR3 loop: CASSLTGDYTF. In nucleotides, the CDR3 is TGCGCCAGCAGCCTAACAGGGGACTACACCTTC.

The chain combines TRBV18 with TRBJ1-5, with D possibly TRBD1 on 5 matching bases. The CDR3 consists of 13 residues. Germline CDR1 reads KGHSH; CDR2 reads LQKENI. V was pared by 3 bases and J by 7 bases, with 10 bases between. CDR3 protein: CASSPKRDQPQHF. CDR3 DNA: TGTGCCAGCTCACCCAAAAGGGACCAGCCCCAGCATTTT.

The gene calls are TRBV29-1 and TRBJ2-3, with 11 bases lining up with TRBD2. CDR1 and CDR2 (germline): SQVTM, ANQGSEA. J gave up 4 bases and V 6 bases, and 9 bases lay outside the gene matches. The CDR3 is made up of 15 amino acids. Here the CDR3 reads CSVGNLAGGPDTQYF. The CDR3 DNA sequence: TGCAGCGTAGGAAACTTAGCGGGAGGGCCAGATACGCAGTATTTT.

This clonotype was counted many times. DNA of the CDR3: TGTGCCAGCAGCGACGGGACCGTGTCCGAGCAGTACGTC. This gives the protein CASSDGTVSEQYV. The rearrangement uses TRBV11-2 and TRBJ2-7; D possibly uses TRBD1 or TRBD2 (5 bases each). Trimming left V 5 bases short and J 6 bases short, with 14 bases between. Germline CDR1 reads SGHAT; CDR2 reads FQNNGV. CDR3 length: 13 amino acids.

This clonotype was counted at least ten times. V gene TRBV7-9 combines with J gene TRBJ2-2; possibly TRBD1 for D (5 bases). V was clipped by 8 bases and J by 6 bases, with 7 bases between them. CDR1 and CDR2 (germline): SEHNR, FQNEAQ (reference sequence). The CDR3 loop spans 11 amino acids. The CDR3 DNA reads TGTGCCAGCGACAGATCCGGGGAGCTGTTTTTT. Amino acid sequence: CASDRSGELFF.

At least ten counts were recorded for this clonotype. The chain uses TRBV6-5 and TRBJ2-7; TRBD2 matches at 13 bases. CDR3 length equals 15 residues. Germline CDR1 reads MNHEY; CDR2 reads SVGAGI. V shed 5 bases, J shed 3 bases, and the junction held 4 bases outside the gene matches. For the CDR3, the DNA is TGTGCCAGCAGTGGAGGACTAGCGGGGGTCTACGAGCAGTACTTC. Residues: CASSGGLAGVYEQYF.

J is TRBJ2-3 and V is TRBV12-3 or TRBV12-4; a weak D match, TRBD2 (6 bases). V lost 6 bases to trimming and J lost 0 bases, with 25 bases between them. The CDR3 consists of 19 residues. CDR3 in amino acids: CASSPPRGNGGRSTDTQYF. The CDR3, as DNA: TGTGCCAGCAGCCCTCCCCGGGGAAATGGGGGGAGGAGCACAGATACGCAGTATTTT.

The chain couples TRBV5-1 to TRBJ2-2; 10 nucleotides match TRBD2. Germline V gene lookup returns CDR1 SGHRS and CDR2 YFSETQ. The trim removed 0 bases at V and 3 bases at J, leaving 2 bases unmatched. CDR3 size: 16 residues. The CDR3 loop reads CASSLASGSYTGELFF. The CDR3 bases are TGCGCCAGCAGCTTGGCTAGCGGGAGCTACACCGGGGAGCTGTTTTTT. The variable domain in full, completed from reference TRBV5-1 and TRBJ2-2, reads KAGVTQTPRYLIKTRGQQVTLSCSPISGHRSVSWYQQTPGQGLQFLFEYFSETQRNKGNFPGRFSGRQFSNSRSEMNVSTLELGDSALYLCASSLASGSYTGELFFGEGSRLTVL.

This clonotype was observed many times. The chain uses TRBV6-1 and TRBJ2-3; possibly TRBD2 for D (5 bases). The CDR3 is 14 residues long. The V gene's germline CDR1 is MNHNS and CDR2 SASEGT. With 6 bases removed from V and 5 bases from J, the gap between germline ends came to 15 bases. The CDR3 reads CASRELGRRDTQYF. In DNA form, the CDR3 reads TGTGCCAGCAGGGAACTAGGAAGGAGAGATACGCAGTATTTT.

Many counts were recorded for this clonotype. This chain connects TRBV24-1 to TRBJ2-2; 9 bases match TRBD1. CDR3 length: 18 amino acids. CDR1 and CDR2 from the germline V gene are KGHDR and SFDVKD. The J segment lost 0 bases and the V segment lost 3 bases, leaving 7 bases of the junction unmatched. The CDR3 bases are TGTGCCACCAGTGATAGGCTCCGGACAGGGGCGAACACCGGGGAGCTGTTTTTT. Translation gives CATSDRLRTGANTGELFF.

V gene TRBV5-4 combines with J gene TRBJ2-7; no reliable D call. This CDR3 has 14 amino acids. Germline V gene lookup returns CDR1 SGHNT and CDR2 YYREEE (reference sequence). V shed 1 base and J shed 2 bases, with 10 bases lying between them. The CDR3 region has the DNA TGTGCCAGCAGCTTGATTGGCTCAACCTACGAGCAGTACTTC. Protein: CASSLIGSTYEQYF. The full variable domain, in which reference TRBV5-4 and TRBJ2-7 provide the parts outside the CDR3, is ETGVTQSPTHLIKTRGQQVTLRCSSQSGHNTVSWYQQALGQGPQFIFQYYREEENGRGNFPPRFSGLQFPNYSSELNVNALELDDSALYLCASSLIGSTYEQYFGPGTRLTVT.

Ten or more counts support this clonotype. V usage is TRBV10-3 and J usage is TRBJ2-5, with 9 bases matching TRBD2. The length of the CDR3 is 13 residues. Germline V lookup: CDR1 ENHRY, CDR2 SYGVKD. V was clipped by 9 bases and J by 5 bases; unmatched bases: 7. This CDR3 is CAMAGTSTETQYF. CDR3 DNA sequence: TGTGCCATGGCCGGGACTAGCACCGAGACCCAGTACTTC.

This clonotype was seen a handful of times. The chain joins TRBV27 to TRBJ1-1; D not resolved. The V end lost 7 bases, the J end lost 1 base, and 10 bases lay between the germline ends. Germline values: CDR1 MNHEY, CDR2 SMNVEV (reference sequence). The CDR3 is 13 residues long. The CDR3 spells CASKLAENTEAFF. CDR3 nucleotide sequence: TGTGCCAGCAAATTGGCAGAGAACACTGAAGCTTTCTTT.